This TCR beta chain was identified during a study of patients and donors after allogeneic stem cell transplantation. This clonotype came up many times. TCRdb re-analysed the RT-PCR reads in MiXCR, keeping a single row per CDR3 protein. The sample holds under 95,000 distinct CDR3 sequences, just under 5% seen once. V shed 0 bases and J shed 0 bases, with 14 bases lying between them. Germline CDR1 and CDR2: SGHVS and FNYEAQ. The CDR3 is made up of 18 amino acids. The sample was blood, either unsorted or a sorted T cell fraction (not recorded which). The TCR was taken from a human donor who was either an allogeneic HSCT recipient or a stem cell or donor lymphocyte infusion donor (not recorded which). It is not recorded whose cells these are; they may come from a transplant donor. The V gene is TRBV7-6, the J gene TRBJ2-2; either TRBD1 or TRBD2 may supply D (5 bases each). CDR3 amino acids: CASSLALPGPTNTGELFF. CDR3 DNA: TGTGCCAGCAGCTTAGCTCTACCGGGACCAACGAACACCGGGGAGCTGTTTTTT.